This T cell receptor (beta chain) appears in the sequencing data of a study of human T cells and chemical hapten exposure. This CDR3 region has 15 residues. Germline V gene lookup returns CDR1 SGHVS and CDR2 FNYEAQ. Trimming removed 5 bases from V and 13 bases from J; junction bases left unmatched: 17. This clonotype was recorded at least ten times. Described time point: patch test 2, 6 weeks after DPC sensitization. As to treatment: therapeutic diphenylcyclopropenone sensitization with weekly scalp DPC. From the RACE reads, TCRdb called clonotypes with MiXCR, one entry per CDR3 protein. The sample records over 100,000 distinct CDR3 sequences, roughly 10% being singletons.

The sample consisted of whole blood, taken in connection with sensitization to the hapten diphenylcyclopropenone (DPC). This sequence was found in a woman aged 40 to 50 with alopecia areata. Some clones in this sample may be carry-over from other donors' samples. The chain links TRBV7-6 to TRBJ2-7, with 10 bases matching TRBD1. The CDR3, as DNA: TGTGCCAGCAGCCCGAAGACAGGGGGCCGGTTCCCAAGATACTTC. Its translation: CASSPKTGGRFPRYF.